Sequencing of this T cell receptor beta chain was carried out in a study of T cell responses to AZD1222 COVID-19 vaccine. Overall study findings and caveats: Distributed over spike, vaccine-associated CD4 TCRs predominated at 160-218 and 743-854. The repertoires were collected only after the peak T cell response.

The germline gives CDR1 LNHDA, CDR2 SQIVND (reference sequence). Losses at the gene ends were 6 bases for V and 1 base for J; bases not matched to a gene: 5. CDR3 length: 14 amino acids. Data came from immunoSEQ multiplex PCR; TCRdb stores just in-frame clones and leaves some out. Of about 170,000 clones in the sample, around 90% are singletons; the top ten hold over 1.5%. This clone was seen just once. Its target is unknown. The rearrangement uses TRBV19 and TRBJ1-2; 7 bases match TRBD1. The starting material was peripheral blood, obtained on day 0 of AZD1222 vaccination. The receptor was isolated from an adult in good health. The CDR3 DNA is TGTGCCAGTAGCCTTGCAGGGGGTAACTATGGCTACACCTTC. It encodes CASSLAGGNYGYTF. Based on the CDR3 plus reference TRBV19 and TRBJ1-2, the full variable domain is DGGITQSPKYLFRKEGQNVTLSCEQNLNHDAMYWYRQDPGQGLRLIYYSQIVNDFQKGDIAEGYSVSREKKESFPLTVTSAQKNPTAFYLCASSLAGGNYGYTFGSGTRLTVV.